One and the same sample provided the 26 T cell receptor beta chains below, sequenced in a study of T cells after yellow fever vaccination. TCRdb ran MiXCR on the 5' RACE reads and lists one entry per CDR3 protein. The repertoire consists of 500,000 to 650,000 distinct CDR3 sequences, with more than 9% occurring once and the leading ten covering 14% to 15%. The sequencing used PBMCs, collected on the day of the yellow fever booster vaccination. The receptors originated from a man aged 25 to 40 who received the YFV17D yellow fever vaccine.

This clonotype was picked up a small number of times. This rearrangement joins TRBV12-3 or TRBV12-4 to TRBJ2-5, with D possibly being TRBD1 (7 bases). V lost 5 bases and J 1 base, leaving 14 bases between the germline ends. The CDR3 covers 15 residues. The chain's CDR3 is CASSTRQGGQETQYF. Written as DNA, the CDR3 is TGTGCCAGCAGTACCCGGCAGGGGGGCCAAGAGACCCAGTACTTC.

This clonotype showed up just a few times. The chain links TRBV5-6 to TRBJ2-1, with 7 bases matching TRBD2. The CDR3 has 14 residues. J lost 6 bases, V lost 1 base, and 4 bases had no gene match. The germline gives CDR1 SGHDT, CDR2 YYEEEE. The CDR3 DNA reads TGTGCCAGCAGCTTGTTGACTAGCATCAATGAGCAGTTCTTC. The encoded protein is CASSLLTSINEQFF.

The sample holds a few counts of this clonotype. The chain links TRBV6-1 to TRBJ2-7; 11 nucleotides agree with TRBD2. The CDR3 has 16 amino acids. The germline CDR1 and CDR2 sequences are MNHNS and SASEGT. V shed 4 bases, J shed 6 bases, and the junction held 11 bases outside the gene matches. The CDR3 protein is CASSGGPTSGRLEQYF. Written as DNA, the CDR3 is TGTGCCAGCAGTGGGGGGCCTACTAGCGGGAGACTCGAGCAGTACTTC.

The chain combines TRBV7-2 with TRBJ2-1, with 12 bases that match TRBD2. This CDR3 comprises 16 residues. Germline V gene data show CDR1 as SGHTA and CDR2 as FQGNSA. The trim removed 0 bases at V and 8 bases at J, leaving 5 bases unmatched. CDR3 amino acids: CASSLARLAGVDEQFF. The DNA for the CDR3 is TGTGCCAGCAGCTTAGCCCGACTAGCGGGAGTCGATGAGCAGTTCTTC.

The sample holds a few counts of this clonotype. The V and J genes are TRBV20-1 and TRBJ2-3, with D maybe TRBD2 (6 bases). CDR3 length: 13 amino acids. CDR1 and CDR2 from the germline V gene are DFQATT and SNEGSKA (reference sequence). V gave up 3 bases and J gave up 1 base, with 8 bases separating them. The CDR3 loop is CSASGGGTDTQYF. The CDR3 bases are TGCAGTGCTAGTGGCGGGGGCACAGATACGCAGTATTTT.

The chain uses TRBV7-3 and TRBJ2-7; 8 bases match TRBD2. The V segment lost 4 bases and the J segment 3 bases; nucleotides outside the gene matches: 8. Germline CDR1 and CDR2: SGHTA and FQGTGA. There are 15 residues in the CDR3. The CDR3 spells CASSSTGGPYYEQYF. The CDR3 DNA reads as TGTGCCAGCAGCTCGACGGGAGGGCCCTACTACGAGCAGTACTTC.

This clonotype was detected many times. The V gene is TRBV5-1, the J gene TRBJ1-6; 7 nucleotides line up with TRBD1. CDR1 and CDR2 from the germline V gene are SGHRS and YFSETQ. The CDR3 length is 15 residues. V lost 1 base to trimming and J lost 6 bases; unmatched junction nucleotides: 4. The CDR3 sequence is CASSLSGQSNSPLHF. The DNA of the CDR3 is TGCGCCAGCAGCTTGTCGGGACAGAGTAATTCACCCCTCCACTTT.

This clonotype was found a few times. The V gene is TRBV7-6, the J gene TRBJ2-6; D might be TRBD1 (5 bases). The V gene lost 1 base and the J gene lost 0 bases, with 13 bases spanning the gap. CDR3 length equals 18 residues. Germline CDR1 reads SGHVS; CDR2 reads FNYEAQ. The CDR3: CASSLGSQGVSGANVLTF. The CDR3 region has the DNA TGTGCCAGCAGCTTAGGTAGTCAGGGTGTCTCTGGGGCCAACGTCCTGACTTTC. Based on the CDR3 plus reference TRBV7-6 and TRBJ2-6, the full variable domain is GAGVSQSPRYKVTKRGQDVALRCDPISGHVSLYWYRQALGQGPEFLTYFNYEAQQDKSGLPNDRFSAERPEGSISTLTIQRTEQRDSAMYRCASSLGSQGVSGANVLTFGAGSRLTVL.

The chain links TRBV27 to TRBJ2-7; D not resolved. The CDR3 contains 11 residues. Germline loops: CDR1 MNHEY, CDR2 SMNVEV (reference sequence). Trimming removed 3 bases at V and 5 bases at J, with 5 bases between. CDR3 nucleotides: TGTGCCAGCAGTTTGAAACACGAGCAGTACTTC. It encodes CASSLKHEQYF.

This chain connects TRBV11-1 to TRBJ2-7; 15 nucleotides line up with TRBD2. The V gene end was trimmed by 0 bases and the J gene end by 0 bases; junction bases not matched to a gene: 9. Germline values: CDR1 SGHAT, CDR2 FQDESV (reference sequence). This CDR3 region has 20 residues. DNA of the CDR3: TGTGCCAGCAGCTTAGCCATTGGACTAGCGGGAGGGGTCTCCTCCTACGAGCAGTACTTC. This codes for CASSLAIGLAGGVSSYEQYF.

This clonotype was observed a few times. This rearrangement joins TRBV6-2 or TRBV6-3 to TRBJ2-7; D call uncertain. Germline loops: CDR1 MNHEY, CDR2 SVGEGT. CDR3 length: 14 residues. The V end lost 2 bases, the J end lost 2 bases, and 10 bases lay between the germline ends. The CDR3 DNA follows: TGTGCCAGCAGTTACCCTCCCCAGACCTACGAGCAGTACTTC. Translating it yields CASSYPPQTYEQYF.

The chain has TRBV6-5 and TRBJ2-2, with 11 bases lining up with TRBD2. V lost 6 bases to trimming and J lost 5 bases; unmatched junction nucleotides: 14. The CDR3 loop spans 18 amino acids. Germline CDR1 is MNHEY and CDR2 is SVGAGI. The CDR3 spells CASSYPLSGTSGTGELFF. CDR3 DNA sequence: TGTGCCAGCAGCTACCCCCTTTCCGGGACTAGCGGTACCGGGGAGCTGTTTTTT.

This clonotype was observed a few times. This chain connects TRBV20-1 to TRBJ1-1; 8 nucleotides agree with TRBD1. V lost 7 bases and J lost 6; bases outside the gene matches: 13. The CDR3 loop spans 14 amino acids. The V gene's germline CDR1 is DFQATT and CDR2 SNEGSKA (reference sequence). The CDR3 nucleotides are TGCAGTGTTTCCAGAGACAGGGGTTTTTCTGAAGCTTTCTTT. This codes for CSVSRDRGFSEAFF.

The genes are TRBV20-1 and TRBJ2-7; weak D call: TRBD1 (5 bases). Trimming removed 1 base from V and 1 base from J, with 14 bases in between. In germline, CDR1 is DFQATT, CDR2 SNEGSKA (reference sequence). The CDR3 extends over 15 amino acids. The CDR3 sequence is CSARAGDSLSYEQYF. The CDR3 nucleotides read TGCAGTGCTAGAGCCGGAGACAGCTTATCCTACGAGCAGTACTTC.

This clonotype was counted only a few times. This chain joins TRBV25-1 and TRBJ1-3, with TRBD1 matching 8 bases. Looked up from germline, CDR1 is MGHDK and CDR2 is SYGVNS. The CDR3 is 17 residues long. With 3 bases clipped from V and 0 bases from J, the junction kept 7 bases outside the gene matches. The CDR3 bases are TGTGCCAGCAGTGAGGACAGGGTATTACACTCTGGAAACACCATATATTTT. This gives the protein CASSEDRVLHSGNTIYF.

This chain links TRBV20-1 with TRBJ2-7; 9 bases are a match to TRBD2. J lost 2 bases, V lost 3 bases, and 11 bases had no gene match. The CDR3 runs 16 residues. CDR1 is DFQATT, CDR2 SNEGSKA, per germline (reference sequence). The CDR3 region has the DNA TGCAGTGCTAGGTTGGTAGCGGGAGAACGGACCTACGAGCAGTACTTC. Residues: CSARLVAGERTYEQYF.

This clonotype turned up a few times. The genes are TRBV10-3 and TRBJ2-5, with TRBD1 matching over 9 bases. The CDR3 extends over 16 amino acids. Germline CDR1 reads ENHRY; CDR2 reads SYGVKD. V trimming: 0 bases; J trimming: 5 bases; junction bases outside the gene matches: 7. Here the CDR3 DNA reads TGTGCCATCAGTGAGTCGCTACAGGGGGCGGGGGAGACCCAGTACTTC. Its translation: CAISESLQGAGETQYF.

This clonotype was seen more than once but under ten times. The chain carries TRBV10-3 and TRBJ2-3; D tentatively fits TRBD1 or TRBD2 (5 bases each). The CDR3 totals 13 residues. V dropped 6 bases and J dropped 4 bases, with 11 bases sitting between them. Germline CDR1 is ENHRY and CDR2 is SYGVKD. The DNA for the CDR3 is TGTGCCATCAGGCCCCGAGGGGCAGATACGCAGTATTTT. As protein: CAIRPRGADTQYF.

At least ten counts were recorded for this clonotype. The CDR3 loop is CASSSRGGNTEAFF. CDR3 bases: TGTGCCAGCAGTTCGCGGGGGGGGAACACTGAAGCTTTCTTT. J is TRBJ1-1 and V is TRBV2; tentatively, D is TRBD1 (5 bases). Germline loops: CDR1 SNHLY, CDR2 FYNNEI. This CDR3 region has 14 residues. The germline V and J ends were trimmed by 5 bases and 1 base, with 11 bases remaining between them.

This clonotype was counted only a few times. The genes are TRBV10-3 and TRBJ2-3; perhaps TRBD2 as D (6 bases). Germline-derived CDR1 and CDR2 are ENHRY and SYGVKD. The germline V and J ends were trimmed by 1 base and 2 bases, with 13 bases remaining between them. The CDR3 consists of 16 residues. CDR3 DNA: TGTGCCATCAGTGAGTTAGAGGAGGGGCACACAGATACGCAGTATTTT. Amino acid sequence: CAISELEEGHTDTQYF.

The V call is TRBV3-1, the J call TRBJ2-6; D ambiguous. The CDR3 consists of 16 residues. V was trimmed by 0 bases and J by 0 bases, leaving 6 bases between them. Germline V gene sequence: CDR1 LGHDT, CDR2 YNNKEL (reference sequence). The CDR3 loop is CASSQDFASGANVLTF. CDR3 bases: TGTGCCAGCAGCCAAGATTTCGCCTCTGGGGCCAACGTCCTGACTTTC.

This clonotype was found many times. V is TRBV7-2 and J is TRBJ1-5, with 9 bases lining up with TRBD1. Trimming removed 5 bases from V and 4 bases from J; junction bases left unmatched: 3. The CDR3 contains 14 residues. CDR1 is SGHTA and CDR2 is FQGNSA in the germline V gene. For the CDR3, the DNA is TGTGCCAGCAGCCCAGGGACAGGGAATCAGCCCCAGCATTTT. Its translation: CASSPGTGNQPQHF.

This clonotype has more than one count but fewer than ten. J is TRBJ2-1 and V is TRBV6-2 or TRBV6-3; D not resolved. Germline loops: CDR1 MNHEY, CDR2 SVGEGT. The CDR3 is made up of 11 amino acids. V was shortened by 8 bases and J by 6 bases, with 8 bases between the two germline ends. The CDR3 protein is CASGPPNEQFF. The CDR3 region has the DNA TGTGCCAGCGGCCCCCCCAATGAGCAGTTCTTC.

This clonotype has ten or more counts. V and J are TRBV29-1 and TRBJ2-3, with TRBD2 identical over 8 bases. The germline V gene encodes CDR1 SQVTM and CDR2 ANQGSEA. Trimming at V came to 5 bases and at J to 2 bases, leaving 6 bases not matched to a gene. The CDR3 contains 14 residues. For the CDR3, the DNA is TGCAGCGTTATCATCGGGAGGGTCACAGATACGCAGTATTTT. This sequence encodes CSVIIGRVTDTQYF.

The chain links TRBV18 to TRBJ2-2; D not resolved. The CDR3 has 12 residues. V was shortened by 2 bases and J by 7 bases, with 5 bases between the two germline ends. Germline loops: CDR1 KGHSH, CDR2 LQKENI. The DNA of the CDR3 is TGTGCCAGCTCACCATCAAACGGGGAGCTGTTTTTT. It translates to CASSPSNGELFF.

The table lists this clonotype with a few counts. The chain links TRBV20-1 to TRBJ2-1; D possibly corresponds to TRBD2 (5 bases). Looked up from germline, CDR1 is DFQATT and CDR2 is SNEGSKA (reference sequence). This CDR3 region has 13 residues. V was shortened by 5 bases and J by 5 bases, with 13 bases between the two germline ends. CDR3: CSAGRGRNNEQFF. CDR3 DNA sequence: TGCAGTGCTGGTCGGGGTCGGAACAATGAGCAGTTCTTC.